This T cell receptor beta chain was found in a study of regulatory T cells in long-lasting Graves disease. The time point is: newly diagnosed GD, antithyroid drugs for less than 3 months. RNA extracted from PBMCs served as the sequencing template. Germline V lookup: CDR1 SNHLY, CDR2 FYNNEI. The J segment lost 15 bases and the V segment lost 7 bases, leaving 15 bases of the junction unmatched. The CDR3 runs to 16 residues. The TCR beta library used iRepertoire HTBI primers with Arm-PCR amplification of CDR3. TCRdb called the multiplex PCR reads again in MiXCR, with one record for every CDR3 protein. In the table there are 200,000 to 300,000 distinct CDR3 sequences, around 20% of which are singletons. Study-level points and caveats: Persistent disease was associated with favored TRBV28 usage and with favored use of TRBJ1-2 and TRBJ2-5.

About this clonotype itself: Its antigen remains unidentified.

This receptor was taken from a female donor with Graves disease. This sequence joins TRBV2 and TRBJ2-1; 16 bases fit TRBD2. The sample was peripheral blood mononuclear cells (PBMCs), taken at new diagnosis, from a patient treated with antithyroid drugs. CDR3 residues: CASKGGLAGGPGVGFF. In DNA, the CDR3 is TGTGCCAGCAAAGGGGGACTAGCGGGAGGGCCCGGTGTTGGGTTCTTC.